Many counts were recorded for the clone carrying this T cell receptor (beta chain). Its antigen is unknown. The data are from a study of T cells in Graves' hyperthyroidism and ophthalmopathy. Whole-study findings and limits: In blood, most of the thyroid clonotypes expanded above 0.001 were also present.

Germline V gene lookup returns CDR1 MGHRA and CDR2 YSYEKL. This CDR3 is 16 amino acids long. Trimming removed 1 base at V and 6 bases at J, with 17 bases between. RNA transcripts yielded amplified TCR beta CDR3 regions. HTBI primers were used for first-round RT-PCR of the TCR CDR3. A single record per CDR3 protein comes from TCRdb applying MiXCR to the multiplex PCR reads. The sample lists 300,000 to 450,000 distinct CDR3 sequences; about 14% were seen once. The chain recombines TRBV4-1 with TRBJ2-3, with TRBD2 as a possible D gene (5 bases). The receptor comes from a woman aged 30 to 39 with Graves' ophthalmopathy. Material for sequencing was blood. CDR3 nucleotide sequence: TGCGCCAGCAGCCAAGTTTGGACTGGCCCCTCCGATACGCAGTATTTT. This gives the protein CASSQVWTGPSDTQYF.